Reported below is one T cell receptor (beta chain). The read halts 3 residues ahead of the CDR3 end, with the missing end drawn from the germline J gene. This specimen belongs to a study of T cells in women clearing cervical HPV infection. Across the study: Controls gave blood once infection was undetectable; cases at lesion identification.

Trimming removed 1 base from V and 5 bases from J; junction bases left unmatched: 4. In germline, CDR1 is SGHRS, CDR2 YFSETQ. CDR3 length: 15 residues. TCR beta CDR3 amplified by multiplex PCR from approximately 1,100 ng genomic DNA. The method was immunoSEQ multiplex PCR; TCRdb's version includes in-frame clones alone and lacks a portion of them. The clone table shows some 30,000 clones, with the ten largest holding 1.6%. The source is a woman between 18 and 75 years old with a cervical HPV16 infection that either progressed to CIN3+ or cleared (not recorded which). The gene calls are TRBV5-1 and TRBJ1-4; 8 bases match TRBD1. Sequenced material: blood buffy coat. CDR3 DNA (partial): TGCGCCAGCAGCTTGCTCGCAGGGGGCAATGAAAAA. This translates into CASSLLAGGNEK. The complete CDR3 reads CASSLLAGGNEKLFF. The whole variable domain, filled in from reference TRBV5-1 and TRBJ1-4, reads KAGVTQTPRYLIKTRGQQVTLSCSPISGHRSVSWYQQTPGQGLQFLFEYFSETQRNKGNFPGRFSGRQFSNSRSEMNVSTLELGDSALYLCASSLLAGGNEKLFFGSGTQLSVL.